This entry lists 5 T cell receptor beta chains sequenced from one sample in a study of breast tumors, draining lymph nodes, adjacent tissues. Breast cancer patients provided tissue from their axillary draining lymph nodes. TCRdb called the multiplex PCR reads again in MiXCR, with one record for every CDR3 protein. Of more than 250,000 distinct CDR3 sequences in the sample, more than 30% were seen once. The sequencing sample was made of axillary lymph node tissue. The receptors come from a female donor with breast cancer. Some clones in this sample may be carry-over from other donors' samples.

The chain has TRBV24-1 and TRBJ2-1; 15 bases line up with TRBD2. The CDR3 is 19 amino acids. CDR1 and CDR2 from the germline V gene are KGHDR and SFDVKD. The V segment lost 4 bases and the J segment 4 bases; nucleotides outside the gene matches: 10. The chain's CDR3 is CATSDSRTSGRGGYNEQFF. In nucleotides, the CDR3 is TGTGCCACCAGTGACTCCAGGACTAGCGGGAGGGGGGGTTACAATGAGCAGTTCTTC.

This clonotype showed up many times. The rearrangement joins TRBV5-1 to TRBJ2-5; a weak D match, TRBD1 (5 bases). Trimming took off 1 base at V and 4 bases at J, with 8 bases between the two ends. Germline CDR1 reads SGHRS; CDR2 reads YFSETQ. CDR3 length equals 13 residues. The CDR3 bases are TGCGCCAGCAGCTTGTGGGGCCGAGAGACCCAGTACTTC. The encoded protein is CASSLWGRETQYF.

There are many counts of this clonotype. This chain connects TRBV7-2 to TRBJ2-7; 10 bases fit TRBD2. The CDR3 has 15 amino acids. The V gene's germline CDR1 is SGHTA and CDR2 FQGNSA. Germline trimming cut 5 bases from V and 2 bases from J; bases unmatched to any gene: 6. CDR3 sequence (DNA): TGTGCCAGCAGCATGGAAGCGGGAGGGCCCTACGAGCAGTACTTC. Translated, it gives CASSMEAGGPYEQYF.

This clonotype was picked up many times. V gene TRBV9 combines with J gene TRBJ2-7; tentatively, D is TRBD2 (6 bases). V shed 1 base and J shed 5 bases, with 13 bases lying between them. The CDR3 is 14 residues long. Germline loops: CDR1 SGDLS, CDR2 YYNGEE. CDR3 nucleotides: TGTGCCAGCAGCGTATCCTGGTCGGGAGACGAGCAGTACTTC. It encodes CASSVSWSGDEQYF.

This clonotype was seen ten or more times. V usage is TRBV6-6 and J usage is TRBJ2-7; 12 nucleotides line up with TRBD1. J lost 7 bases, V lost 8 bases, and 6 bases had no gene match. The CDR3 length is 13 residues. CDR1 and CDR2 (germline): MNHNY, SVGAGI (reference sequence). The CDR3 sequence: CASRGQGAEEQYF. The CDR3 region has the DNA TGTGCCAGCCGGGGACAGGGGGCGGAAGAGCAGTACTTC.